One sample yielded the 13 T cell receptor beta chains listed below, sequenced in a study of T cells in Graves' hyperthyroidism and ophthalmopathy. RNA transcripts were the template for amplifying TCR beta CDR3 regions. A set of HTBI primers served as the primers for a first-round RT-PCR of the TCR CDR3. In TCRdb, the multiplex PCR reads were re-called with MiXCR into one record per CDR3 protein. Of about 340,000 distinct CDR3 sequences listed, 20% to 25% are singletons. The sequencing sample was made of blood. The receptors here all came from a woman aged 50 to 60 with Graves' hyperthyroidism.

There are many counts of this clonotype. The chain is built from TRBV30 and TRBJ1-5; 9 bases match TRBD1. The germline CDR1 and CDR2 sequences are GTSNPN and SVGIG (reference sequence). This CDR3 contains 15 residues. J gave up 7 bases and V 2 bases, and 9 bases lay outside the gene matches. The CDR3 DNA sequence: TGTGCCTGGAGTTCCATCCGACAGGGGGGACAGCCCCAGCATTTT. It translates to CAWSSIRQGGQPQHF. Full variable domain (missing parts from reference TRBV30 and TRBJ1-5): SQTIHQWPATLVQPVGSPLSLECTVEGTSNPNLYWYRQAAGRGLQLLFYSVGIGQISSEVPQNLSASRPQDRQFILSSKKLLLSDSGFYLCAWSSIRQGGQPQHFGDGTRLSIL.

In its sample, this clonotype was seen many times. The V call is TRBV7-3, the J call TRBJ2-7; D gene ambiguous. Germline assignment: CDR1 SGHTA and CDR2 FQGTGA. The CDR3 runs to 13 residues. Deletions cut 9 bases from V and 5 bases from J, with 17 bases between. For the CDR3, the DNA is TGTGCCAGGAACACAAGCTCAAGGAACGAGCAGTACTTC. It codes for CARNTSSRNEQYF.

This clonotype was counted many times. The chain uses TRBV3-1 and TRBJ2-1, with 9 bases fitting TRBD2. CDR1 LGHDT and CDR2 YNNKEL come from the germline V gene (reference sequence). Trimming removed 7 bases from V and 8 bases from J; junction bases left unmatched: 9. The CDR3 runs to 14 residues. CDR3 in amino acids: CASTGLAGTHEQFF. The CDR3 nucleotides read TGTGCCAGCACGGGGCTAGCGGGAACCCATGAGCAGTTCTTC.

This clonotype is a singleton in its sample. The V and J genes are TRBV6-2 or TRBV6-3 and TRBJ1-5; D not certain. Trimming stripped 4 bases from V and 0 bases from J, with 4 bases between. The CDR3 is 13 residues long. In germline, CDR1 is MNHEY, CDR2 SVGEGT. The CDR3 loop reads CASSSHSNQPQHF. The CDR3 DNA follows: TGTGCCAGCAGTTCCCATAGCAATCAGCCCCAGCATTTT.

The chain combines TRBV3-1 with TRBJ1-1, with no clear D. Germline lookup yields CDR1 LGHDT and CDR2 YNNKEL (reference sequence). With 1 base removed from V and 10 bases from J, the gap between germline ends came to 13 bases. The CDR3 sequence is 13 residues long. The CDR3 DNA reads as TGTGCCAGCAGCCAAGGACGCGCTAAGGGAGCTTTCTTT. As protein: CASSQGRAKGAFF.

This chain links TRBV29-1 with TRBJ2-3, with D unclear. The length of the CDR3 is 13 residues. Trimming took off 3 bases at V and 1 base at J, with 8 bases between the two ends. CDR1 and CDR2 (germline): SQVTM, ANQGSEA. In nucleotides, the CDR3 is TGCAGCGTTGAGGTGCAGGGCACAGATACGCAGTATTTT. This sequence encodes CSVEVQGTDTQYF.

This clonotype came up a few times. The chain recombines TRBV7-2 with TRBJ1-5, with a tentative D call TRBD1 (5 bases). Germline loops: CDR1 SGHTA, CDR2 FQGNSA. The CDR3 extends over 16 amino acids. The V gene lost 1 base and the J gene lost 0 bases, with 10 bases spanning the gap. The CDR3 DNA is TGTGCCAGCAGCTTAGGACAGATTTATAGCAATCAGCCCCAGCATTTT. Translated, it gives CASSLGQIYSNQPQHF. Combining the CDR3 with reference TRBV7-2 and TRBJ1-5 gives the whole variable domain GAGVSQSPSNKVTEKGKDVELRCDPISGHTALYWYRQSLGQGLEFLIYFQGNSAPDKSGLPSDRFSAERTGGSVSTLTIQRTQQEDSAVYLCASSLGQIYSNQPQHFGDGTRLSIL.

A few counts support this clonotype. The gene calls are TRBV10-1 and TRBJ2-5; the D gene could be TRBD1 or TRBD2 (6 bases each). Germline V gene lookup returns CDR1 WNHNN and CDR2 SYGVQD (reference sequence). The CDR3 runs to 13 residues. V gave up 4 bases and J gave up 3 bases, with 9 bases separating them. As DNA, the CDR3 is TGCGCCAGCAGTGCGGGGGCTAAAGAGACCCAGTACTTC. This sequence encodes CASSAGAKETQYF.

Of note for this clonotype: At one of its ends the junction is not consistent with the germline gene, which may arise from a read error. The chain carries TRBV28 and TRBJ1-4; no clear D gene. Per the germline V gene, CDR1 is MDHEN and CDR2 is SYDVKM. There are 13 residues in the CDR3. CDR3: CASRQTINERLFF. For the CDR3, the DNA is TGTGCCAGCAGACAAACAATTAATGAAAGACTGTTTTTT.

This clonotype occurred many times. This chain links TRBV2 with TRBJ1-2, with D maybe TRBD1 (5 bases). CDR1 is SNHLY and CDR2 is FYNNEI in the germline V gene. The CDR3 has 14 amino acids. Trimming shortened V by 2 bases and J by 5 bases, and 12 bases separated the two germline ends. CDR3 sequence (DNA): TGTGCCAGCAGTGAATCGGGGGGACGGTATGGCTACACCTTC. The encoded protein is CASSESGGRYGYTF.

CDR3 loop: CASSDTGKEVAYNSPLHF. For the CDR3, the DNA is TGTGCCAGCAGCGACACAGGGAAGGAAGTCGCCTATAATTCACCCCTCCACTTT. This rearrangement joins TRBV11-2 to TRBJ1-6, with TRBD1 as a possible D gene (6 bases). The CDR3 loop spans 18 amino acids. With 5 bases removed from V and 2 bases from J, the gap between germline ends came to 19 bases. The V gene's germline CDR1 is SGHAT and CDR2 FQNNGV.

J is TRBJ1-2 and V is TRBV30, with D hard to call. In germline, CDR1 is GTSNPN, CDR2 SVGIG (reference sequence). The CDR3 is 13 residues long. V lost 2 bases, J lost 4 bases, and 11 bases lay in between. The CDR3 here is CAWSTSSGYGYTF. The CDR3 DNA follows: TGTGCCTGGAGTACCAGTTCGGGCTATGGCTACACCTTC.

This chain joins TRBV12-3 or TRBV12-4 and TRBJ2-1; TRBD1 matches 8 bases. This CDR3 contains 15 residues. After removal of 6 bases from V and 3 bases from J, the junction contained 7 bases not matched to a gene. The CDR3 DNA is TGTGCCAGCAGCCCACCGGGACAGGTCTACAATGAGCAGTTCTTC. The encoded protein is CASSPPGQVYNEQFF.